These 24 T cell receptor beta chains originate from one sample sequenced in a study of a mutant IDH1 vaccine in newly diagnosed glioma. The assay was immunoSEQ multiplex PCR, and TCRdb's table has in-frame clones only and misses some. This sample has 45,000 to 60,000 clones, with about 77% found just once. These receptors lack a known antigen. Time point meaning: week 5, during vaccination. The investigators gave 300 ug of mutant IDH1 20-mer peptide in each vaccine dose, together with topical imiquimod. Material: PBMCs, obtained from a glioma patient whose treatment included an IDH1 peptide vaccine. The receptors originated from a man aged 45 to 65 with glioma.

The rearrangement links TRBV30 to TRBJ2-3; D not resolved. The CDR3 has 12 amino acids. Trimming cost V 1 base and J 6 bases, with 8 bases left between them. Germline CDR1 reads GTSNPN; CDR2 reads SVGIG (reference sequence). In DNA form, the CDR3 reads TGTGCCTGGAGTGGCATCACGGATACGCAGTATTTT. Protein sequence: CAWSGITDTQYF.

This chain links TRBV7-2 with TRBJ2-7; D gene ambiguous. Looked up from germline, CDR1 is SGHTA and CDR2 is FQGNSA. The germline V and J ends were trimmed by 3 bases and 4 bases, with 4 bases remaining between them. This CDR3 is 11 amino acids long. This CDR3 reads CASSFYYEQYF. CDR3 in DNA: TGTGCCAGCAGCTTCTATTACGAGCAGTACTTC.

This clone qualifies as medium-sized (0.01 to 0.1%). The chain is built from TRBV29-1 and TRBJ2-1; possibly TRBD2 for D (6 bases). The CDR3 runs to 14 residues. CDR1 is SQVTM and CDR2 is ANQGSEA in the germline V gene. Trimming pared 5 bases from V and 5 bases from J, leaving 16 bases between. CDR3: CSVTTSSFNNEQFF. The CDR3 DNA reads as TGCAGCGTTACTACTAGCAGCTTTAACAATGAGCAGTTCTTC.

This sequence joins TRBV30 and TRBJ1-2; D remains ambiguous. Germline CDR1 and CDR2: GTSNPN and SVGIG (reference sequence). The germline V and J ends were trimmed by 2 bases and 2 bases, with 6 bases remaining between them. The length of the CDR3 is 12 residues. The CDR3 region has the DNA TGTGCCTGGAGTAAGGGAAACTATGGCTACACCTTC. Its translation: CAWSKGNYGYTF.

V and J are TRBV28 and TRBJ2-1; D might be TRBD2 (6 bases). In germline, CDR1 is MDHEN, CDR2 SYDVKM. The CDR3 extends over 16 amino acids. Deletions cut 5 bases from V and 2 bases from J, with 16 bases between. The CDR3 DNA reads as TGTGCCAGCAGTGGGGGGAACGACAAAGCCTACAATGAGCAGTTCTTC. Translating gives CASSGGNDKAYNEQFF.

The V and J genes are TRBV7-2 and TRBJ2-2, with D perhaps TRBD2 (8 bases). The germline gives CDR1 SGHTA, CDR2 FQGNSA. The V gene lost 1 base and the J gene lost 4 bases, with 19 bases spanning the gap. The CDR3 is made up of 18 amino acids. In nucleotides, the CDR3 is TGTGCCAGCAGCTTAGTAGGGGGCGGGGGGCGGAGCACCGGGGAGCTGTTTTTT. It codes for CASSLVGGGGRSTGELFF.

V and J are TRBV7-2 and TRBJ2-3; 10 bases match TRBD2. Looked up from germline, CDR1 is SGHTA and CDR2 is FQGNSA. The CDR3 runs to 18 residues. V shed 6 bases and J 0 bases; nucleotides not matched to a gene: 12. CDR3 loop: CASRTLAGRGDSTDTQYF. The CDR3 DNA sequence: TGTGCCAGCAGAACACTAGCGGGGAGAGGGGATAGCACAGATACGCAGTATTTT. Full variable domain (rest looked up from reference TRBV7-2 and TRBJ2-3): GAGVSQSPSNKVTEKGKDVELRCDPISGHTALYWYRQSLGQGLEFLIYFQGNSAPDKSGLPSDRFSAERTGGSVSTLTIQRTQQEDSAVYLCASRTLAGRGDSTDTQYFGPGTRLTVL.

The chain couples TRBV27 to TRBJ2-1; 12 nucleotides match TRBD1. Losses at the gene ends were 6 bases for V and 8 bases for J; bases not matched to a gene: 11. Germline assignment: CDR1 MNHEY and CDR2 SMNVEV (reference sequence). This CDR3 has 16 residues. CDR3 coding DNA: TGTGCCAGCAGCTTAACCGGGACAGGGGGCGGGGATGAGCAGTTCTTC. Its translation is CASSLTGTGGGDEQFF.

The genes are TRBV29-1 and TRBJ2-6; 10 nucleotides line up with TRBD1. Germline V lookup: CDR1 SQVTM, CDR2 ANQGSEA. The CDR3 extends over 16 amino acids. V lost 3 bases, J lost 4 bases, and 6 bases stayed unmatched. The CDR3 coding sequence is TGCAGCGTTGAGGGGACAGGGGAGCCCGGGGCCAACGTCCTGACTTTC. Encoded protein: CSVEGTGEPGANVLTF.

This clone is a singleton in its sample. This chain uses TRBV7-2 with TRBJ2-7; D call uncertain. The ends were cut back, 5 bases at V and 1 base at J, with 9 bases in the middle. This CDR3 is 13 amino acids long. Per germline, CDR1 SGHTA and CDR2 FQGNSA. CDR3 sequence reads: CASSARRSYEQYF. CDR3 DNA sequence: TGTGCCAGCAGCGCTCGAAGGTCCTACGAGCAGTACTTC.

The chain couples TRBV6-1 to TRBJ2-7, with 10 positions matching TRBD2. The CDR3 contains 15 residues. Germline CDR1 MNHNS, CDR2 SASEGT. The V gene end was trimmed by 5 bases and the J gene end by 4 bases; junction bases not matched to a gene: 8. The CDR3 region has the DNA TGTGCCAGCAGTTTTAGCGGGGGGACTGATTACGAGCAGTACTTC. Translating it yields CASSFSGGTDYEQYF.

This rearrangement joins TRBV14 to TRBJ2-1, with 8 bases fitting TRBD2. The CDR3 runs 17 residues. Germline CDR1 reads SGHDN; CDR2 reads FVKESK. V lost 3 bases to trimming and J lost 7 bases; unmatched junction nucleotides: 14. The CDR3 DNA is TGTGCCAGCAGCCACGGGGCGACGGGGGGGCCGGTTAATGAGCAGTTCTTC. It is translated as CASSHGATGGPVNEQFF.

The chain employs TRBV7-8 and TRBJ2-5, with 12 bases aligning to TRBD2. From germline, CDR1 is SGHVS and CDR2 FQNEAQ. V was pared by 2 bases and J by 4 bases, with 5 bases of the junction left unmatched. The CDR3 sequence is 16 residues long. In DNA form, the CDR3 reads TGTGCCAGCAGCTTATTGCTAGCGGGGGGGCCAGAGACCCAGTACTTC. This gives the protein CASSLLLAGGPETQYF.

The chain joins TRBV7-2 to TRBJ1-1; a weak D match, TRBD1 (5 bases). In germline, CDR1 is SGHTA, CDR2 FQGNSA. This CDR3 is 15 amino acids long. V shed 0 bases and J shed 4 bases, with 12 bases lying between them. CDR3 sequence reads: CASSLARGKGTEAFF. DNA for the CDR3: TGTGCCAGCAGCTTAGCGAGGGGTAAGGGCACTGAAGCTTTCTTT.

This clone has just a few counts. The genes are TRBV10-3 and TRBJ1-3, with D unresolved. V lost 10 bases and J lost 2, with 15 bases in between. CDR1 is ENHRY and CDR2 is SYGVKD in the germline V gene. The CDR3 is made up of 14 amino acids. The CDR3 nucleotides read TGTGCCAGTGCGGACGGAATGCCTGGAAACACCATATATTTT. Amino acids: CASADGMPGNTIYF.

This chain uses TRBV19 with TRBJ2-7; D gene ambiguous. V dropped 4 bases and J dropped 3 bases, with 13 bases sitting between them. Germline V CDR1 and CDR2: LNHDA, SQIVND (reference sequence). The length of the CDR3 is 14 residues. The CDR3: CASSRGRVGYEQYF. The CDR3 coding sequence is TGTGCCAGTAGTAGAGGACGCGTGGGCTACGAGCAGTACTTC.

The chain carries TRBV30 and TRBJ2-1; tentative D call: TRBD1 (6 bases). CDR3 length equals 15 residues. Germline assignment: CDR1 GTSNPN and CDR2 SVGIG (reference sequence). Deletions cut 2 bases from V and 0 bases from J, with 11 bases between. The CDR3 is CAWSIGQFSYNEQFF. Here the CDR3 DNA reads TGTGCCTGGAGTATAGGACAGTTCTCCTACAATGAGCAGTTCTTC.

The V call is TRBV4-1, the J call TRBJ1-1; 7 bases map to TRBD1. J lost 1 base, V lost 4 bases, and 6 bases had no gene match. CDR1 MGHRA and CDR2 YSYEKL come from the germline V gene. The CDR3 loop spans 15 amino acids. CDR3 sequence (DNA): TGCGCCAGCAGCCTCATAGGGGGCCGGAACACTGAAGCTTTCTTT. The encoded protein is CASSLIGGRNTEAFF.

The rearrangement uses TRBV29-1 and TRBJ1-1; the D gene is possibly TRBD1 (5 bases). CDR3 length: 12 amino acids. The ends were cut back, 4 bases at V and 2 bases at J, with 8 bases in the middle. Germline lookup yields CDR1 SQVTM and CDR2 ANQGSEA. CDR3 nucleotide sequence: TGCAGCGTTGTCAGGGCCAACACTGAAGCTTTCTTT. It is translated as CSVVRANTEAFF.

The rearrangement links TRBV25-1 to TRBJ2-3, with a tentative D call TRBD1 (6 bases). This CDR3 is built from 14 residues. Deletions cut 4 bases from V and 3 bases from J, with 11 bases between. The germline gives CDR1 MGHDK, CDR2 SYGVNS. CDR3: CASSVPGATDTQYF. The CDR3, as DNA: TGTGCCAGCAGTGTTCCAGGGGCGACAGATACGCAGTATTTT.

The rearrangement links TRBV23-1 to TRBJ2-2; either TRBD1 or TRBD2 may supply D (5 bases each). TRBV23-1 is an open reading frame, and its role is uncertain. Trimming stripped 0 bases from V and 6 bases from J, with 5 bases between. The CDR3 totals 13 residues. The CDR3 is CASSQSGAGELFF. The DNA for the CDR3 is TGCGCCAGCAGTCAATCGGGGGCCGGGGAGCTGTTTTTT.

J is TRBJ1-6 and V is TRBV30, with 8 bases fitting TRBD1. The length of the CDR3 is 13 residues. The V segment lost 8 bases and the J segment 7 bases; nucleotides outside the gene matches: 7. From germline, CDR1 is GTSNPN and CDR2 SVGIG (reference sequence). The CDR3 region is CASRGQANSPLHF. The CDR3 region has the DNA TGTGCCAGCCGGGGACAGGCCAATTCACCCCTCCACTTT.

CDR3 nucleotides: TGTGCCAGCAACGTAGTGGGGACAGGCACAGATACGCAGTATTTT. Residues: CASNVVGTGTDTQYF. The V and J genes are TRBV5-6 and TRBJ2-3, with TRBD1 matching 7 bases. V dropped 6 bases and J dropped 1; count of bases not matched to a gene: 8. The germline CDR1 and CDR2 sequences are SGHDT and YYEEEE. The CDR3 spans 15 residues. Full variable domain (outside the CDR3, taken from reference TRBV5-6 and TRBJ2-3): DAGVTQSPTHLIKTRGQQVTLRCSPKSGHDTVSWYQQALGQGPQFIFQYYEEEERQRGNFPDRFSGHQFPNYSSELNVNALLLGDSALYLCASNVVGTGTDTQYFGPGTRLTVL.

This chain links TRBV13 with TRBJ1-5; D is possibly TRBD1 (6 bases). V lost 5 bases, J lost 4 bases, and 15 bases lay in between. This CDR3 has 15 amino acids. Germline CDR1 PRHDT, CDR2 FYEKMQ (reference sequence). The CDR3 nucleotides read TGTGCCAGCAGCGCTAGGGGGGCCGGAAATCAGCCCCAGCATTTT. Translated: CASSARGAGNQPQHF.